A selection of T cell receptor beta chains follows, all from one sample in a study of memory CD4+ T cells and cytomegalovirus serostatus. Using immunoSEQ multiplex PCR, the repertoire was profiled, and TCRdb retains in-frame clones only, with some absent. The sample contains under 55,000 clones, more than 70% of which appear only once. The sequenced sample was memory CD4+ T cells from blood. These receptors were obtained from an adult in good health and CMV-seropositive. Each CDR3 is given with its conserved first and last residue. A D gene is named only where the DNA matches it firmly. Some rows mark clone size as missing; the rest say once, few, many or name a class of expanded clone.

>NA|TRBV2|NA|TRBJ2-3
CASSYSARTEWYF
TGTGCCAGCAGTTACTCAGCCAGGACGGAGTGGTATTTT
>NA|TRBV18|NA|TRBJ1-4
CASSPMTREEKLFF
TGTGCCAGCTCACCAATGACCAGGGAGGAAAAACTGTTTTTT
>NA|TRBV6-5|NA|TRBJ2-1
CASSYSRTGYNEQFF
TGTGCCAGCAGTTACTCCAGGACTGGATACAATGAGCAGTTCTTC
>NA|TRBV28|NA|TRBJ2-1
CASSFLNTGSTYNEQFF
TGTGCCAGCAGTTTTCTCAACACAGGTTCCACCTACAATGAGCAGTTCTTC
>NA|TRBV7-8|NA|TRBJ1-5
CASSPWGGDQPQHF
TGTGCCAGCAGCCCATGGGGGGGGGATCAGCCCCAGCATTTT
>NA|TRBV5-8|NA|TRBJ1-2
CASSRGSGVGYTF
TGTGCCAGCAGCCGGGGCAGCGGAGTGGGCTACACCTTC
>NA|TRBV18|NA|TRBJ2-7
CASSRSGASGLEQYF
TGTGCCAGCTCACGATCCGGGGCGTCGGGACTCGAGCAGTACTTC
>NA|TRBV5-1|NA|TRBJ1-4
CASRVGTEKLFF
TGCGCCAGCAGGGTTGGGACCGAAAAACTGTTTTTT
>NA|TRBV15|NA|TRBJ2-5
CATSRDNGQETQYF
TGTGCCACCAGCAGAGATAACGGGCAAGAGACCCAGTACTTC
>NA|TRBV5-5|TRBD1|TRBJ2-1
CASSFRQGAYNEQFF
TGTGCCAGCAGCTTTCGGCAGGGGGCTTACAATGAGCAGTTCTTC
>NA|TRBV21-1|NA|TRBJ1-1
CASSEEMNTEAFF
TGTGCCAGCAGTGAGGAAATGAACACTGAAGCTTTCTTT
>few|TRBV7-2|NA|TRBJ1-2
CASSAYQYYGYTF
TGTGCCAGCAGCGCTTACCAGTACTATGGCTACACCTTC
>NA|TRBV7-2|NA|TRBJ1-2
CASSPPPGHYTF
TGTGCCAGCAGCCCCCCCCCGGGACACTACACCTTC
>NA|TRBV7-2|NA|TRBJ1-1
CASKTQGDTEAFF
TGTGCCAGCAAAACTCAGGGAGACACTGAAGCTTTCTTT
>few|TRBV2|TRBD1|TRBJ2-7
CASSTGTGRNEQYF
TGTGCCAGCAGTACCGGGACAGGGAGAAACGAGCAGTACTTC